This TCR beta chain was retrieved from a study of blood T cell repertoires in COVID-19 (dated by TCRdb to the early 2020s). For context, the study as a whole: Collaborator samples came from the United States, Italy and Spain and covered acute and convalescent phases of COVID-19. Where available, HLA class I and class II types were taken from metadata supplied by the sample provider and were not determined by assay-based typing. Deeply sampled blood TCRbeta repertoires from subjects exposed to, actively infected with, or recovered from COVID-19 were included in the dataset. The repertoires were released in a freely available public database intended as a resource for research on the immune response to SARS-CoV-2. Samples came from the ongoing ImmuneRACE study (first 160 participants) plus 1,254 subjects from 6 global collaborators. The sample metadata nearly always contained a de-identified subject ID, COVID-19 status, age in years and sex. The material from the prospective study consisted of cDNA or gDNA derived from T cells, B-cell-depleted T cells, or PBMCs.

The immunoSEQ Assay, a bias-controlled multiplex PCR, was used to amplify TCRbeta CDR3 regions from genomic DNA. The authors' analysis ran thus. The number of nucleated cells in each sample was estimated from the amplification of reference gene primers within the assay. To quantify the absolute abundance of each unique TCRbeta CDR3 rearrangement, sequence reads were collapsed and filtered. For each sample, productive Simpson clonality was calculated as the square root of Simpson's diversity index over productive rearrangements. TCRdb's version of the immuneACCESS table is confined to in-frame rearrangements and falls short of the full clone set. An unresolved V gene accounts for under half of the shortfall where checked; the remainder is of unknown origin. The V and J calls and clone size are taken from that table; D and trimming were inferred from the DNA. The sample table lists nearly 350,000 clones, roughly 86% of them with a count of one. Roughly 6.6% of the sample lies in the top ten.

In Seattle, one collaborating source enrolled patients while the infection was active and tracked those patients longitudinally over the course of disease. Whole blood was collected in K2EDTA tubes by collaborating institutions according to the institutions' own protocols. For TCRbeta analysis, collaborator samples were shipped as frozen whole blood, as isolated PBMCs, or as DNA extracted from either sample type. Regarding this clone: It lacks a known antigen. Mismatch with germline at one junction end may stem from a read error.

Points the paper makes about the study in general: The quantity of clinical and demographic metadata differed by source and by participant and was supplied without curation.

The sequence derives from a woman in her 70s with COVID-19, enrolled during active disease. Sequenced: peripheral blood.

The nucleotides are TGTGCCAGCAGCCCCTCCTCAGTCCCGGGACACCCCCGGGACTTC. Its translation reads: CASSPSSVPGHPRDF. The rearranged segments are TRBV7-9 and TRBJ2-5; the D region possibly corresponds to TRBD1 (6 bases align). Measured from the cysteine to the phenylalanine, the CDR3 is 15 residues long. The kept DNA is CDR3 alone, 45 bases in frame from the first base. CDR1 and CDR2, per the germline V gene (reference sequence), are SEHNR and FQNEAQ.